What follows are 21 T cell receptor beta chains derived from one specimen sequenced in a study of control samples from healthy donors and cancer patients. Measured with immunoSEQ multiplex PCR; TCRdb has only the in-frame clones, and not every one. The sample has more than 85,000 clones; less than 85% are singletons. Specimen: PBMCs. These TCRs come from a man aged 70 or older with lung cancer.

The V and J genes are TRBV27 and TRBJ2-3; 10 positions agree with TRBD1. This CDR3 region has 15 residues. V dropped 7 bases and J dropped 13; count of bases not matched to a gene: 17. Germline CDR1 and CDR2: MNHEY and SMNVEV (reference sequence). The CDR3 protein is CASKTPGTGAFNEYF. The DNA for the CDR3 is TGTGCCAGCAAAACGCCGGGGACAGGGGCCTTCAATGAGTATTTT.

This clone came up once. The gene calls are TRBV7-8 and TRBJ1-2; the D gene is possibly TRBD1 (6 bases). CDR1 and CDR2 (germline): SGHVS, FQNEAQ. V was cut by 5 bases and J by 5 bases, with 9 bases left in between. The CDR3 extends over 12 amino acids. The CDR3 region has the DNA TGTGCCAGCAGCGACCAGGGGTATGGCTACACCTTC. It yields the protein CASSDQGYGYTF.

This sequence joins TRBV7-2 and TRBJ2-4; 9 bases line up with TRBD2. The CDR3 sequence is 15 residues long. Germline assignment: CDR1 SGHTA and CDR2 FQGNSA. Trimming took 5 bases from V and 1 from J; bases not matched to a gene: 3. The DNA for the CDR3 is TGTGCCAGCAGCCGGAGCGGGGGGGCCAAAAACATTCAGTACTTC. Translating gives CASSRSGGAKNIQYF.

In this sample, this clone turned up once. The chain couples TRBV5-6 to TRBJ1-3; 8 bases are a match to TRBD1. The CDR3 totals 15 residues. With V trimmed by 3 bases and J by 0 bases, 2 bases remained unmatched. Germline V gene data show CDR1 as SGHDT and CDR2 as YYEEEE. The CDR3 protein is CASSSDRVSGNTIYF. CDR3 nucleotides: TGTGCCAGCAGCTCGGACAGGGTCTCTGGAAACACCATATATTTT.

The chain carries TRBV14 and TRBJ2-1; tentatively, D is TRBD2 (6 bases). Germline CDR1 SGHDN, CDR2 FVKESK. The CDR3 is made up of 15 amino acids. The V gene lost 1 base and the J gene lost 9 bases, with 16 bases spanning the gap. CDR3 coding DNA: TGTGCCAGCAGCCAAGCGATCGGGACTGGGAGTGAGCAGTTCTTC. Translation gives CASSQAIGTGSEQFF. Full variable domain (remainder filled in from reference TRBV14 and TRBJ2-1): EAGVTQFPSHSVIEKGQTVTLRCDPISGHDNLYWYRRVMGKEIKFLLHFVKESKQDESGMPNNRFLAERTGGTYSTLKVQPAELEDSGVYFCASSQAIGTGSEQFFGPGTRLTVL.

The rearrangement links TRBV30 to TRBJ2-3; TRBD2 might be the D (5 bases). This CDR3 is built from 14 residues. Germline V CDR1 and CDR2: GTSNPN, SVGIG (reference sequence). The V end lost 0 bases, the J end lost 6 bases, and 13 bases lay between the germline ends. CDR3 coding DNA: TGTGCCTGGAGTGTATCCAGTAGCGCTGATACGCAGTATTTT. Translation gives CAWSVSSSADTQYF.

The V gene is TRBV29-1, the J gene TRBJ2-7; TRBD1 might be the D (5 bases). This CDR3 region has 13 residues. The germline V gene has CDR1 SQVTM and CDR2 ANQGSEA. Trimming left V 1 base short and J 7 bases short, with 14 bases between. The CDR3 protein is CSVEGPGPGEQYF. For the CDR3, the DNA is TGCAGCGTTGAAGGTCCAGGGCCCGGAGAGCAGTACTTC.

The chain uses TRBV5-1 and TRBJ1-6; a possible D gene is TRBD1 (5 bases). V lost 0 bases and J lost 7, with 11 bases in between. This CDR3 comprises 15 residues. Germline V gene sequence: CDR1 SGHRS, CDR2 YFSETQ. The CDR3: CASSLVQRGNSPLHF. As DNA, the CDR3 is TGCGCCAGCAGCTTGGTACAGCGGGGGAATTCACCCCTCCACTTT. Complete variable domain (other parts from reference TRBV5-1 and TRBJ1-6): KAGVTQTPRYLIKTRGQQVTLSCSPISGHRSVSWYQQTPGQGLQFLFEYFSETQRNKGNFPGRFSGRQFSNSRSEMNVSTLELGDSALYLCASSLVQRGNSPLHFGNGTRLTVT.

The J gene is TRBJ2-7, the V gene TRBV29-1; D may be TRBD2 (6 bases). The CDR3 totals 14 residues. Germline CDR1 and CDR2: SQVTM and ANQGSEA. V was clipped by 6 bases and J by 3 bases, with 18 bases between them. CDR3 coding DNA: TGCAGCGTAGACACCGGGACTCCTGGCTACGAGCAGTACTTC. Translated: CSVDTGTPGYEQYF.

V is TRBV7-6 and J is TRBJ2-5; 10 nucleotides agree with TRBD2. J lost 4 bases, V lost 4 bases, and 12 bases had no gene match. Germline CDR1 reads SGHVS; CDR2 reads FNYEAQ. There are 17 residues in the CDR3. CDR3 nucleotide sequence: TGTGCCAGCAGCTCCATTTCCGAGCGGGGGGGCGGAGAGACCCAGTACTTC. Its translation is CASSSISERGGGETQYF.

In its sample, this clone was seen once. The genes are TRBV5-1 and TRBJ1-4; 9 nucleotides agree with TRBD1. The CDR3 runs to 15 residues. The V gene end was trimmed by 4 bases and the J gene end by 8 bases; junction bases not matched to a gene: 9. Germline V lookup: CDR1 SGHRS, CDR2 YFSETQ. DNA for the CDR3: TGCGCCAGCAGCCGTGACAGGGGGACAGGCGAAAAACTGTTTTTT. Its translation: CASSRDRGTGEKLFF. The full variable domain, completed using reference TRBV5-1 and TRBJ1-4, is KAGVTQTPRYLIKTRGQQVTLSCSPISGHRSVSWYQQTPGQGLQFLFEYFSETQRNKGNFPGRFSGRQFSNSRSEMNVSTLELGDSALYLCASSRDRGTGEKLFFGSGTQLSVL.

This chain uses TRBV2 with TRBJ2-3; tentatively, D is TRBD2 (5 bases). The germline V gene encodes CDR1 SNHLY and CDR2 FYNNEI. This CDR3 is 16 amino acids long. With 7 bases removed from V and 8 bases from J, the gap between germline ends came to 25 bases. The CDR3 spells CASIPLGGPRPGTQYF. The CDR3 DNA sequence: TGTGCCAGCATCCCCCTCGGCGGGCCCCGCCCGGGTACGCAGTATTTT.

The chain combines TRBV19 with TRBJ2-3, with D possibly matching TRBD2 (5 bases). The V end lost 2 bases, the J end lost 8 bases, and 17 bases lay between the germline ends. The germline CDR1 and CDR2 sequences are LNHDA and SQIVND (reference sequence). The CDR3 contains 15 residues. CDR3 coding DNA: TGTGCCAGTAGTATAATGGACTCCGTTCGAAGTACGCAGTATTTT. Protein: CASSIMDSVRSTQYF.

The V gene is TRBV6-6, the J gene TRBJ2-2; D not certain. CDR3 size: 14 residues. Per the germline V gene, CDR1 is MNHNY and CDR2 is SVGAGI (reference sequence). V lost 6 bases and J lost 7, with 15 bases in between. The CDR3 loop reads CASSQNTKGGELFF. CDR3 coding DNA: TGTGCCAGCAGCCAAAACACGAAGGGCGGGGAGCTGTTTTTT.

This clone was picked up a small number of times. The CDR3 spells CASSLRGFGYTF. In DNA form, the CDR3 reads TGTGCCAGCAGCTTAAGAGGGTTTGGCTACACCTTC. The rearrangement joins TRBV7-2 to TRBJ1-2; D unresolved. Trimming removed 2 bases at V and 7 bases at J, with 8 bases between. Germline lookup yields CDR1 SGHTA and CDR2 FQGNSA. The CDR3 runs to 12 residues.

CDR3 nucleotide sequence: TGTGCCAGCAGTCTAGCGGGGGGCAACGAGCAGTACTTC. It specifies CASSLAGGNEQYF. The rearrangement joins TRBV7-9 to TRBJ2-7; 11 nucleotides match TRBD2. Per the germline V gene, CDR1 is SEHNR and CDR2 is FQNEAQ (reference sequence). The CDR3 contains 13 residues. V shed 6 bases, J shed 5 bases, and the junction held 3 bases outside the gene matches.

The genes are TRBV7-2 and TRBJ2-7; D is perhaps TRBD1 (6 bases). This CDR3 comprises 15 residues. The V end was cut by 5 bases, the J end by 2 bases, with 16 bases between. Germline V gene lookup returns CDR1 SGHTA and CDR2 FQGNSA. In nucleotides, the CDR3 is TGTGCCAGCAGCCTCGACACAGGGACAACCTACGAGCAGTACTTC. Translated, it gives CASSLDTGTTYEQYF.

The chain employs TRBV6-5 and TRBJ1-1, with unresolved D. Germline CDR1 is MNHEY and CDR2 is SVGAGI. The CDR3 contains 10 residues. Between the trimmed V and J ends, which lost 6 bases and 7 bases, there was a span of 6 bases. CDR3 sequence reads: CASRAGEAFF. CDR3 nucleotides: TGTGCCAGCAGGGCCGGTGAAGCTTTCTTT.

This rearrangement joins TRBV19 to TRBJ1-1, with a tentative D call TRBD1 (5 bases). Germline CDR1 LNHDA, CDR2 SQIVND (reference sequence). The CDR3 has 14 residues. V lost 7 bases and J 1 base, leaving 13 bases between the germline ends. This CDR3 is CASKGTSRNTEAFF. The CDR3, as DNA: TGTGCCAGTAAAGGGACTTCCCGGAACACTGAAGCTTTCTTT.

This clone was seen a few times. V and J are TRBV6-5 and TRBJ2-2, with D hard to call. V dropped 8 bases and J dropped 5 bases, with 6 bases sitting between them. Per the germline V gene, CDR1 is MNHEY and CDR2 is SVGAGI. The CDR3 spans 11 residues. The CDR3 spells CASGSTGELFF. The CDR3, as DNA: TGTGCCAGCGGTAGTACCGGGGAGCTGTTTTTT.

Written as DNA, the CDR3 is TGTGCCAGTAGTATAGCTAGCGGGTCCCAAGAGACCCAGTACTTC. This translates into CASSIASGSQETQYF. The chain joins TRBV19 to TRBJ2-5; 8 bases are a match to TRBD2. The trim removed 1 base at V and 1 base at J, leaving 2 bases unmatched. There are 15 residues in the CDR3. Germline loops: CDR1 LNHDA, CDR2 SQIVND (reference sequence).